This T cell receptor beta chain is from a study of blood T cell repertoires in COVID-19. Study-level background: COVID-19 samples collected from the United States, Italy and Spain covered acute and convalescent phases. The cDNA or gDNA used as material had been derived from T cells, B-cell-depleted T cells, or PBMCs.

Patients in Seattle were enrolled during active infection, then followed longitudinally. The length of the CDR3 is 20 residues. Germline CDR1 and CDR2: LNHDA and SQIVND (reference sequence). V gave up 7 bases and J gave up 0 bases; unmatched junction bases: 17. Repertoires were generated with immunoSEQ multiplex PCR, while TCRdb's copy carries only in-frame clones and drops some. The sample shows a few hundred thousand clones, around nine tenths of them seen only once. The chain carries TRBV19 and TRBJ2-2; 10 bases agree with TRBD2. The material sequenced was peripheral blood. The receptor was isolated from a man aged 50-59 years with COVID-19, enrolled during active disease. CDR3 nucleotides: TGTGCCAGTATCCCTAACGGACTAGCGGATAAAGCTACGAACACCGGGGAGCTGTTTTTT. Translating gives CASIPNGLADKATNTGELFF.